This T cell receptor (beta chain) originates from a study of cytomegalovirus exposure and HLA in healthy donors. Study results and caveats: Available immune exposure information covered CMV serostatus only. Most TCR sequences were seen very rarely across donors, but some public TCRs occurred in many. Researchers reported that a few CMV-associated chains were confirmed in vitro as CMV antigen-specific. TCR beta chain V- and J-gene trimming was linked, in a later analysis, to a missense variant in DCLRE1C.

Primers for the PCR totalled 60 Vbeta and 13 Jbeta. Sequencing was performed with immunoSEQ multiplex PCR; in TCRdb, only in-frame clones are kept and a portion is missing. The sample shows roughly 150,000 clones, 80% to 85% of them seen only once. Per the germline V gene, CDR1 is LNHDA and CDR2 is SQIVND (reference sequence). The CDR3 sequence is 16 residues long. The V segment lost 3 bases and the J segment 2 bases; nucleotides outside the gene matches: 2. Of note for this clone: Its target is not known.

This TCR derives from a female donor in good health and CMV-seronegative. The specimen was PBMCs. This rearrangement joins TRBV19 to TRBJ2-5; TRBD2 aligns across 14 bases. The CDR3 loop reads CASSMGTSGGQETQYF. The CDR3 DNA reads TGTGCCAGTAGTATGGGGACTAGCGGGGGTCAAGAGACCCAGTACTTC.